The 18 T cell receptor beta chains listed next were all sequenced from one sample in a study of blood T cell repertoires in COVID-19. Some clones are missing from TCRdb's copy, which holds only in-frame ones; the method was immunoSEQ multiplex PCR. The repertoire includes under 250,000 clones, 85% of them detected once, and around 6.8% sits in the top ten. The sequenced sample was peripheral blood. Receptors were obtained from a woman aged 60-75 years with active or convalescent COVID-19.

The rearrangement links TRBV18 to TRBJ2-3, with D maybe TRBD2 (6 bases). Germline values: CDR1 KGHSH, CDR2 LQKENI. Trimming removed 3 bases from V and 4 bases from J, with 26 bases in between. The CDR3 spans 19 residues. The CDR3 region has the DNA TGTGCCAGCTCACCTCCCGGGGGTGGGAGATTTTCGACGGCAGATACGCAGTATTTT. It is translated as CASSPPGGGRFSTADTQYF.

The gene calls are TRBV11-3 and TRBJ2-2, with TRBD2 matching 13 bases. The germline V gene has CDR1 SGHNT and CDR2 YENEEA. Germline trimming cut 4 bases from V and 4 bases from J; bases unmatched to any gene: 3. This CDR3 comprises 16 residues. Here the CDR3 DNA reads TGTGCCAGCAGCTCGGGACTAGCGGGATTCACCGGGGAGCTGTTTTTT. It is translated as CASSSGLAGFTGELFF.

This clone was counted once. The chain carries TRBV11-1 and TRBJ1-1; D perhaps matches TRBD1 (5 bases). The V end lost 2 bases, the J end lost 10 bases, and 17 bases lay between the germline ends. The germline V gene encodes CDR1 SGHAT and CDR2 FQDESV (reference sequence). The length of the CDR3 is 14 residues. Written as DNA, the CDR3 is TGTGCCAGCAGCTTAAGGCAGGGCGTTCTTGGAGCTTTCTTT. It specifies CASSLRQGVLGAFF.

This clone was detected only once. The genes are TRBV15 and TRBJ1-4; D possibly corresponds to TRBD1 (6 bases). The V gene lost 1 base and the J gene lost 5 bases, with 17 bases spanning the gap. CDR1 LNHNV and CDR2 YYDKDF come from the germline V gene (reference sequence). The CDR3 spans 17 residues. CDR3 residues: CATSRVRLGTNNEKLFF. As DNA, the CDR3 is TGTGCCACCAGCAGAGTAAGGTTGGGGACAAACAATGAAAAACTGTTTTTT.

The J gene is TRBJ1-5, the V gene TRBV6-5, with TRBD1 matching 9 bases. Germline-derived CDR1 and CDR2 are MNHEY and SVGAGI. The CDR3 loop spans 13 amino acids. Trimming cost V 6 bases and J 5 bases; bases outside gene matches: 2. This CDR3 reads CASRGTGHQPQHF. The CDR3 coding sequence is TGTGCCAGCAGGGGGACAGGGCATCAGCCCCAGCATTTT.

This clone was seen only a few times. V usage is TRBV28 and J usage is TRBJ2-2, with a weak D call TRBD2 (6 bases). V lost 4 bases and J 7 bases, leaving 13 bases between the germline ends. CDR3 length: 14 amino acids. Per the germline V gene, CDR1 is MDHEN and CDR2 is SYDVKM. In nucleotides, the CDR3 is TGTGCCAGCAGTTATCGTATCGGGGGCGGGGAGCTGTTTTTT. Its protein product is CASSYRIGGGELFF.

As regards this clone: A junction boundary mismatches the germline segment, possibly from a read error. The chain couples TRBV2 to TRBJ2-5; 9 bases match TRBD2. From germline, CDR1 is SNHLY and CDR2 FYNNEI. The CDR3 spans 16 residues. The CDR3 DNA sequence: TGTGCCAGCAGTGAGGGGGTCCTAGCGGGACAAGGGACCCAGTACTTC. This gives the protein CASSEGVLAGQGTQYF.

DNA of the CDR3: TGTGCCAGCAGTTTAGCAGGGGGCGCTGGCTACACCTTC. This encodes CASSLAGGAGYTF. The chain links TRBV12-3 or TRBV12-4 to TRBJ1-2, with 7 bases identical to TRBD1. V lost 0 bases to trimming and J lost 7 bases; unmatched junction nucleotides: 2. The CDR3 spans 13 residues.

The chain has TRBV5-1 and TRBJ1-1; the D is unclear. Germline V gives CDR1 SGHRS, CDR2 YFSETQ. This CDR3 spans 15 amino acids. The V gene lost 4 bases and the J gene lost 2 bases, with 15 bases spanning the gap. The chain's CDR3 is CASSTSTAGNTEAFF. DNA of the CDR3: TGCGCCAGCAGCACCAGTACAGCGGGTAACACTGAAGCTTTCTTT.

The J gene is TRBJ1-3, the V gene TRBV19; a possible D gene is TRBD1 (5 bases). The CDR3 is made up of 20 amino acids. Germline CDR1 LNHDA, CDR2 SQIVND (reference sequence). Trimming left V 0 bases short and J 0 bases short, with 21 bases between. The CDR3 here is CASSIDHRRANIYSGNTIYF. The CDR3 DNA is TGTGCCAGTAGTATAGACCACAGGAGGGCGAACATCTACTCTGGAAACACCATATATTTT.

The V and J genes are TRBV5-6 and TRBJ1-1; the D gene is possibly TRBD1 (5 bases). The CDR3 loop spans 13 amino acids. Trimming removed 2 bases from V and 11 bases from J, with 16 bases in between. Germline V gene data show CDR1 as SGHDT and CDR2 as YYEEEE. CDR3 loop: CASSLRQRIVAFF. CDR3 bases: TGTGCCAGCAGCTTAAGACAGAGGATTGTGGCTTTCTTT.

The chain couples TRBV5-1 to TRBJ2-7, with 7 bases that match TRBD2. Per the germline V gene, CDR1 is SGHRS and CDR2 is YFSETQ. The CDR3 sequence is 14 residues long. V lost 8 bases, J lost 6 bases, and 14 bases stayed unmatched. CDR3 residues: CASVLDPGGSEQYF. DNA of the CDR3: TGCGCCAGTGTACTAGACCCCGGGGGGAGCGAGCAGTACTTC.

J is TRBJ2-7 and V is TRBV6-1; D remains ambiguous. The germline V and J ends were trimmed by 0 bases and 6 bases, with 9 bases remaining between them. Germline V gene lookup returns CDR1 MNHNS and CDR2 SASEGT. The CDR3 has 13 amino acids. The CDR3 reads CASSEALSLEQYF. CDR3 nucleotides: TGTGCCAGCAGTGAAGCCCTTTCTCTCGAGCAGTACTTC.

The gene calls are TRBV5-4 and TRBJ2-3, with 11 nucleotides matching TRBD2. V shed 3 bases and J 6 bases; nucleotides not matched to a gene: 9. Germline V gene data show CDR1 as SGHNT and CDR2 as YYREEE (reference sequence). The CDR3 runs 16 residues. In DNA, the CDR3 is TGTGCCAGCAGCTCCCCTTTAGCGGGGGGGCCGGATACGCAGTATTTT. Translating it yields CASSSPLAGGPDTQYF.

The chain employs TRBV18 and TRBJ2-3, with 8 bases aligning to TRBD2. CDR1 is KGHSH and CDR2 is LQKENI in the germline V gene. This CDR3 has 17 residues. The junction had 10 bases not matched to a gene; V was cut back by 1 base and J by 4 bases. This chain's CDR3 is CASSPRWGSGASDTQYF. The CDR3 DNA follows: TGTGCCAGCTCACCACGTTGGGGTAGCGGGGCTTCAGATACGCAGTATTTT.

The chain links TRBV19 to TRBJ1-3; 10 positions match TRBD1. CDR1 and CDR2 from the germline V gene are LNHDA and SQIVND (reference sequence). The CDR3 is made up of 17 amino acids. The ends lost 7 bases at V and 0 bases at J; junction bases unmatched: 9. CDR3 loop: CASNRDRGASSGNTIYF. The DNA for the CDR3 is TGTGCCAGTAACCGGGACAGGGGAGCGAGCTCTGGAAACACCATATATTTT.

This chain joins TRBV9 and TRBJ1-1; unclear D gene. Germline CDR1 SGDLS, CDR2 YYNGEE. The V gene lost 0 bases and the J gene lost 3 bases, with 12 bases spanning the gap. This CDR3 has 15 amino acids. CDR3 bases: TGTGCCAGCAGCGTAGAGCCAGGCGTATACACTGAAGCTTTCTTT. Translation gives CASSVEPGVYTEAFF.

The genes are TRBV5-6 and TRBJ1-6; D is ambiguous. The V end lost 0 bases, the J end lost 3 bases, and 7 bases lay between the germline ends. Germline V gene sequence: CDR1 SGHDT, CDR2 YYEEEE. The CDR3 runs 15 residues. As DNA, the CDR3 is TGTGCCAGCAGCTTGGGGACTCTCTATAATTCACCCCTCCACTTT. It specifies CASSLGTLYNSPLHF.